This TCR beta chain was documented in a study of T-cell memory formation after mild COVID-19. Study conclusions and caveats: While clones contracting from day 15 to 85 were balanced between CD4 and CD8, later expanders leaned CD4+. Contracting CD8+ clones were enriched in EMRA, CD4+ mainly in CM and EM. What remained unconfirmed was the SARS-CoV-2 specificity of second-wave clones peaking on day 37.

As concerns this clonotype: Antigen: not known.

TCR alpha and TCR beta cDNA libraries carrying sample barcodes and UMIs were produced by 5'RACE using constant-segment primers. TCRdb ran MiXCR on the 5' RACE reads and lists one entry per CDR3 protein. The top ten clones hold more than 9% of a sample with more than 400,000 distinct CDR3 sequences, approximately 18% of them seen once. The sample comprised PBMCs or a T cell subset sorted from them (not recorded which). This TCR derives from an adult woman who had mild COVID-19 (a few samples of this study predate the infection). Cell type and time point are not known.

The CDR3 reads CASSLDRHEQFF. As DNA, the CDR3 is TGTGCCAGCAGCTTAGATAGGCATGAGCAGTTCTTC. J is TRBJ2-1 and V is TRBV11-2, with D uncertain. Germline CDR1 reads SGHAT; CDR2 reads FQNNGV. The CDR3 loop spans 12 amino acids. V gave up 0 bases and J gave up 8 bases, with 5 bases separating them.